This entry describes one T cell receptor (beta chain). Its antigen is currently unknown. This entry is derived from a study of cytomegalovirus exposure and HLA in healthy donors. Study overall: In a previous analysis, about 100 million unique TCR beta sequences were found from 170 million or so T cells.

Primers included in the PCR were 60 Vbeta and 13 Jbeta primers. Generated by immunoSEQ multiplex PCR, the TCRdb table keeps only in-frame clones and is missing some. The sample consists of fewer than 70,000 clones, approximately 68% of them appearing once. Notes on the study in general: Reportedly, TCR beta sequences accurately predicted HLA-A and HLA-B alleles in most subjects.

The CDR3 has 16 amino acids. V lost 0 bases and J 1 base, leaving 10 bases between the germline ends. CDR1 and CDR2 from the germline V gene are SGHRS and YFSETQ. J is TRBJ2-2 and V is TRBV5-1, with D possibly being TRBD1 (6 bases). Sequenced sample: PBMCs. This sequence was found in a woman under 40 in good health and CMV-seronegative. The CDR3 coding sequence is TGCGCCAGCAGCTTGGTGGGGACACAGAACACCGGGGAGCTGTTTTTT. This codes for CASSLVGTQNTGELFF. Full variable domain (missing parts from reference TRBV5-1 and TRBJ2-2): KAGVTQTPRYLIKTRGQQVTLSCSPISGHRSVSWYQQTPGQGLQFLFEYFSETQRNKGNFPGRFSGRQFSNSRSEMNVSTLELGDSALYLCASSLVGTQNTGELFFGEGSRLTVL.